The table lists the clone carrying this T cell receptor (beta chain) with a count of one. The antigen is undetermined. The germline gene is not matched at one end of the junction; a read error may be the cause. The record originates from a study of cytomegalovirus exposure and HLA in healthy donors. Study conclusions and caveats: The authors later found TCR association rates varying by HLA locus, with DRB1 most and HLA-C fewest. What a later analysis reportedly showed was that an Asian-associated ancestry cluster had fewer N-insertions than the roughly 670-donor mean.

The CDR3 is made up of 11 amino acids. Per germline, CDR1 SEHNR and CDR2 FQNEAQ (reference sequence). The PCR ran on 60 Vbeta and 13 Jbeta primers. Only in-frame clones appear in the TCRdb table, and some are missing; sequencing was by immunoSEQ multiplex PCR. The data hold around 90,000 clones, with about 81% observed a single time. Material for sequencing was PBMCs. V is TRBV7-9 and J is TRBJ2-7; unclear D gene. This receptor was taken from a woman aged 40 to 50 in good health and CMV-seronegative. CDR3 in DNA: TGTTCCAGCAGCCTTAGCTCTGAGCAGTACTTC. Translating gives CSSSLSSEQYF.